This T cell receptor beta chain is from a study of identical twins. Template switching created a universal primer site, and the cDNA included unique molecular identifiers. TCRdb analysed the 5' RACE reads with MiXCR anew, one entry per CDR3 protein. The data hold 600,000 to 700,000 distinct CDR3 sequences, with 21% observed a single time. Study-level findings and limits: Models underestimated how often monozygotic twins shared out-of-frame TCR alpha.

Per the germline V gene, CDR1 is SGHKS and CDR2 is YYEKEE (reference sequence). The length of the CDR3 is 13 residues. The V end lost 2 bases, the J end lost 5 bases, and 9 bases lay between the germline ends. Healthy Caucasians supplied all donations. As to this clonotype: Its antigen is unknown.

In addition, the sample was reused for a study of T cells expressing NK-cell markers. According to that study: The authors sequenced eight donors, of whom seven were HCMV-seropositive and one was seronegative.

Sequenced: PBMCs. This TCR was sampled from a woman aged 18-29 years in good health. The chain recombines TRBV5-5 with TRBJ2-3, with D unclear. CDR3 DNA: TGTGCCAGCAGCTTCGTTTTGGAAGATACGCAGTATTTT. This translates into CASSFVLEDTQYF.